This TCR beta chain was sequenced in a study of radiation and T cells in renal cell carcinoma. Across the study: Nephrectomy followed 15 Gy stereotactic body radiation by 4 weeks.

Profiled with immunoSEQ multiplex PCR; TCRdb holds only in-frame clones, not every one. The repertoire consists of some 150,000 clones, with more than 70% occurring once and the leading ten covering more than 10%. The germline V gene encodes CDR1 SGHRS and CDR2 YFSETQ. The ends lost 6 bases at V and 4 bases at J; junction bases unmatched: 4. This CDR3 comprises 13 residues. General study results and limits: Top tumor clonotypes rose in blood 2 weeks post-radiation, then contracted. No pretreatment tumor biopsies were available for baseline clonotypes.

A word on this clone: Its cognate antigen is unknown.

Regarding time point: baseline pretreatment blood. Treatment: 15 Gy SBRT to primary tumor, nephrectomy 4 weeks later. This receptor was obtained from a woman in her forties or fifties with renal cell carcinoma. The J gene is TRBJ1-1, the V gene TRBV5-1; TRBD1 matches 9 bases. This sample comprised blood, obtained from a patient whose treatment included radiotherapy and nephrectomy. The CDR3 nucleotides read TGCGCCAGCACTACAGGGGGCGGCACTGAAGCTTTCTTT. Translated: CASTTGGGTEAFF.